This T cell receptor beta chain was sequenced during a study of T cell changes during pregnancy in multiple sclerosis. Using immunoSEQ multiplex PCR, the repertoire was profiled, and TCRdb retains in-frame clones only, with some absent. The table shows some 37,000 clones, with 92% occurring only once. Here the sequenced sample was CD4+ T cells from peripheral blood mononuclear cells, taken after pregnancy. The source is a female donor in good health, enrolled as a control in a pregnancy study.

The CDR3 nucleotides read TGTGCCAGTCTAGCGGGGGGGAGCTCCTACAATGAGCAGTTCTTC. This gives the protein CASLAGGSSYNEQFF. The rearrangement joins TRBV11-3 to TRBJ2-1; 12 nucleotides align to TRBD2. This CDR3 region has 15 residues. Losses at the gene ends were 9 bases for V and 0 bases for J; bases not matched to a gene: 3. Germline V gives CDR1 SGHNT, CDR2 YENEEA.